The 25 T cell receptor beta chains presented below share a single source sample, sequenced in a study of blood T cell repertoires in COVID-19. Repertoires were generated with immunoSEQ multiplex PCR, while TCRdb's copy carries only in-frame clones and drops some. The data show some 250,000 clones, about 89% seen once. Sequencing input: PBMCs or T cells enriched from blood (not recorded which). The receptors were sampled from a human donor in a cohort exposed to, infected with or recovered from COVID-19 (not recorded which). The donor label of this sample is uncertain.

The chain employs TRBV7-9 and TRBJ1-3; no reliable D call. The CDR3 runs to 16 residues. Trimming took 3 bases from V and 4 from J, leaving 16 bases between them. CDR1 is SEHNR, CDR2 FQNEAQ, per germline (reference sequence). CDR3 DNA sequence: TGTGCCAGCAGCTTGGACTTAACCTTAAGGGGAAACACCATATATTTT. Amino acid sequence: CASSLDLTLRGNTIYF.

V usage is TRBV7-2 and J usage is TRBJ1-4; D is unresolved. The CDR3 is made up of 15 amino acids. The V end was cut by 5 bases, the J end by 1 base, with 11 bases between. Germline lookup yields CDR1 SGHTA and CDR2 FQGNSA. CDR3 DNA: TGTGCCAGCAGCCCCCGACTTGGAACTAATGAAAAACTGTTTTTT. Translated, it gives CASSPRLGTNEKLFF.

The chain uses TRBV2 and TRBJ1-5; D perhaps matches TRBD1 (5 bases). The length of the CDR3 is 14 residues. In germline, CDR1 is SNHLY, CDR2 FYNNEI. V dropped 8 bases and J dropped 2 bases, with 13 bases sitting between them. CDR3 residues: CASQKSGGNQPQHF. The CDR3 DNA follows: TGTGCCAGCCAGAAGTCGGGGGGCAATCAGCCCCAGCATTTT.

The V and J genes are TRBV5-4 and TRBJ2-1, with D perhaps TRBD1 (6 bases). Trimming pared 0 bases from V and 2 bases from J, leaving 9 bases between. This CDR3 is 15 amino acids long. Germline V CDR1 and CDR2: SGHNT, YYREEE (reference sequence). The CDR3 nucleotides are TGTGCCAGCAGCTTGGACTGGACAGCCTACAATGAGCAGTTCTTC. Amino acid sequence: CASSLDWTAYNEQFF.

V and J are TRBV5-6 and TRBJ1-1; TRBD1 might be the D (5 bases). The germline V gene has CDR1 SGHDT and CDR2 YYEEEE. V was trimmed by 6 bases and J by 4 bases, leaving 10 bases between them. The CDR3 is made up of 12 amino acids. The DNA of the CDR3 is TGTGCCAGCAATGCCGGGGGCACTGAAGCTTTCTTT. It yields the protein CASNAGGTEAFF.

The rearrangement joins TRBV7-9 to TRBJ1-4; TRBD1 matches 7 bases. V was clipped by 5 bases and J by 7 bases; unmatched bases: 7. The CDR3 loop spans 14 amino acids. The V gene's germline CDR1 is SEHNR and CDR2 FQNEAQ (reference sequence). Here the CDR3 reads CASSQGGAGEKLFF. The CDR3 DNA follows: TGTGCCAGCAGCCAAGGGGGCGCCGGTGAAAAACTGTTTTTT.

V and J are TRBV12-3 or TRBV12-4 and TRBJ1-4, with 7 nucleotides matching TRBD1. With V trimmed by 5 bases and J by 9 bases, 6 bases remained unmatched. There are 13 residues in the CDR3. The CDR3 loop reads CASSPTGLQKLFF. DNA for the CDR3: TGTGCCAGCAGTCCGACAGGGTTGCAAAAACTGTTTTTT.

V gene TRBV27 combines with J gene TRBJ1-5, with D tentatively TRBD1 (6 bases). Trimming removed 0 bases from V and 6 bases from J, with 15 bases in between. Germline V lookup: CDR1 MNHEY, CDR2 SMNVEV (reference sequence). The length of the CDR3 is 16 residues. This CDR3 is CASSLSTNGGVQPQHF. The CDR3 DNA is TGTGCCAGCAGTTTATCGACAAATGGGGGCGTTCAGCCCCAGCATTTT.

The rearrangement joins TRBV10-3 to TRBJ1-1, with a tentative D call TRBD1 (6 bases). V lost 11 bases and J 2 bases, leaving 12 bases between the germline ends. The CDR3 runs 12 residues. Germline V lookup: CDR1 ENHRY, CDR2 SYGVKD. The CDR3 reads CASSTGNTEAFF. CDR3 nucleotide sequence: TGTGCCTCGTCGACAGGAAACACTGAAGCTTTCTTT.

The rearrangement joins TRBV4-1 to TRBJ2-1; 7 positions agree with TRBD1. The germline V gene encodes CDR1 MGHRA and CDR2 YSYEKL. The CDR3 consists of 16 residues. V lost 0 bases to trimming and J lost 8 bases; unmatched junction nucleotides: 10. CDR3 in amino acids: CASSQDASGTAYEQFF. The CDR3, as DNA: TGCGCCAGCAGCCAAGACGCGTCCGGGACAGCCTATGAGCAGTTCTTC.

J is TRBJ1-2 and V is TRBV6-5; TRBD1 might be the D (6 bases). The V end lost 0 bases, the J end lost 4 bases, and 15 bases lay between the germline ends. CDR1 and CDR2 (germline): MNHEY, SVGAGI. The CDR3 runs to 16 residues. CDR3 sequence reads: CASSYSDRRRGYGYTF. The CDR3 coding sequence is TGTGCCAGCAGTTACTCAGACAGGAGGAGAGGCTATGGCTACACCTTC.

The rearrangement links TRBV6-5 to TRBJ2-2; 7 nucleotides agree with TRBD1. The CDR3 is 16 amino acids. Trimming cost V 2 bases and J 3 bases; bases outside gene matches: 6. Germline assignment: CDR1 MNHEY and CDR2 SVGAGI. The CDR3 coding sequence is TGTGCCAGCAGTTACCTGCCGACAGGGCACACCGGGGAGCTGTTTTTT. Protein sequence: CASSYLPTGHTGELFF.

The rearrangement uses TRBV24-1 and TRBJ2-3; D possibly corresponds to TRBD1 (6 bases). The V gene's germline CDR1 is KGHDR and CDR2 SFDVKD. V dropped 3 bases and J dropped 6 bases, with 15 bases sitting between them. This CDR3 comprises 15 residues. Here the CDR3 reads CATSDPTSGVDTQYF. The CDR3 bases are TGTGCCACCAGTGATCCAACTTCAGGGGTGGATACGCAGTATTTT.

This chain connects TRBV12-3 or TRBV12-4 to TRBJ1-6; 7 bases agree with TRBD1. V shed 5 bases, J shed 9 bases, and the junction held 4 bases outside the gene matches. The CDR3 is 13 residues long. The CDR3 spells CASSRQGGSPLHF. For the CDR3, the DNA is TGTGCCAGCAGTAGACAGGGAGGTTCACCCCTCCACTTT.

The chain joins TRBV6-4 to TRBJ2-3; weak D call: TRBD2 (7 bases). The V and J ends lost 5 bases and 4 bases respectively, with 19 bases between them. Per germline, CDR1 MRHNA and CDR2 SNTAGT. The CDR3 loop spans 16 amino acids. In DNA, the CDR3 is TGTGCCAGCAGTCCCTTAGGGGGGGCAGGTGCAGATACGCAGTATTTT. Protein: CASSPLGGAGADTQYF.

As DNA, the CDR3 is TGTGCCAGCAGGGACAGCAGCACTGAAGCTTTCTTT. Amino acid sequence: CASRDSSTEAFF. V gene TRBV2 combines with J gene TRBJ1-1; tentatively, D is TRBD1 (6 bases). Trimming left V 6 bases short and J 4 bases short, with 9 bases between. The V gene's germline CDR1 is SNHLY and CDR2 FYNNEI. CDR3 length: 12 amino acids.

The chain carries TRBV5-1 and TRBJ1-5, with a possible D match to TRBD1 (6 bases). The germline gives CDR1 SGHRS, CDR2 YFSETQ. The CDR3 is 17 amino acids. Trimming pared 4 bases from V and 9 bases from J, leaving 26 bases between. The CDR3 reads CASSPEPQGSNGRPQHF. CDR3 in DNA: TGCGCCAGCAGCCCGGAACCCCAGGGGTCTAATGGAAGGCCCCAGCATTTT.

This clone was observed once. This chain connects TRBV19 to TRBJ1-2; 8 bases agree with TRBD1. Germline V CDR1 and CDR2: LNHDA, SQIVND (reference sequence). V dropped 7 bases and J dropped 3; count of bases not matched to a gene: 13. The CDR3 is 16 amino acids. The CDR3 coding sequence is TGTGCCAGTAATTACCCCCGGCAGGGGGCGGACTATGGCTACACCTTC. It specifies CASNYPRQGADYGYTF.

This clone was counted once. This sequence joins TRBV30 and TRBJ1-1; D is undetermined. The V and J ends lost 0 bases and 0 bases respectively, with 8 bases between them. Germline CDR1 GTSNPN, CDR2 SVGIG (reference sequence). This CDR3 spans 14 amino acids. The CDR3 protein is CAWSVRSMNTEAFF. The CDR3 DNA reads TGTGCCTGGAGTGTACGCAGTATGAACACTGAAGCTTTCTTT.

The V call is TRBV20-1, the J call TRBJ2-7; 7 bases align to TRBD1. Germline loops: CDR1 DFQATT, CDR2 SNEGSKA (reference sequence). The CDR3 runs 12 residues. Unmatched junction bases numbered 2, after V lost 3 bases and J lost 3 bases. This CDR3 is CSASAGGYEQYF. In DNA, the CDR3 is TGCAGTGCTAGTGCAGGGGGCTACGAGCAGTACTTC.

This chain joins TRBV6-1 and TRBJ1-3, with D uncertain. CDR3 length: 15 amino acids. CDR1 is MNHNS and CDR2 is SASEGT in the germline V gene. Trimming left V 3 bases short and J 0 bases short, with 9 bases between. CDR3 nucleotide sequence: TGTGCCAGCAGTGATGGGAGTAGCTCTGGAAACACCATATATTTT. This translates into CASSDGSSSGNTIYF.

This sequence joins TRBV27 and TRBJ1-2; TRBD1 is a possible D gene (6 bases). The V gene's germline CDR1 is MNHEY and CDR2 SMNVEV (reference sequence). CDR3 length: 13 amino acids. Trimming took 6 bases from V and 3 from J, leaving 11 bases between them. CDR3 amino acids: CASRGTLHYGYTF. Here the CDR3 DNA reads TGTGCCAGCAGGGGGACATTGCACTATGGCTACACCTTC.

The chain joins TRBV4-1 to TRBJ2-7, with TRBD1 matching over 8 bases. V gave up 4 bases and J gave up 5 bases; unmatched junction bases: 7. The CDR3 totals 14 residues. Germline V gene lookup returns CDR1 MGHRA and CDR2 YSYEKL. In nucleotides, the CDR3 is TGCGCCAGCAGCCGCGAACCAGGGGGCCACGAGCAGTACTTC. It codes for CASSREPGGHEQYF.

This sequence joins TRBV6-5 and TRBJ2-3, with TRBD1 identical over 7 bases. Losses at the gene ends were 2 bases for V and 2 bases for J; bases not matched to a gene: 4. In germline, CDR1 is MNHEY, CDR2 SVGAGI. The CDR3 has 15 amino acids. The CDR3 DNA follows: TGTGCCAGCAGTTACGACAGGGCGGACACAGATACGCAGTATTTT. Translating it yields CASSYDRADTDTQYF.

The chain recombines TRBV11-2 with TRBJ1-1; 7 nucleotides match TRBD1. V was pared by 6 bases and J by 8 bases, with 24 bases of the junction left unmatched. This CDR3 spans 18 amino acids. CDR1 is SGHAT, CDR2 FQNNGV, per germline. As DNA, the CDR3 is TGTGCCAGCAGTCCTAGGGGGCAGGGGGACATTCAGCGACGGGAAGCTTTCTTT. This translates into CASSPRGQGDIQRREAFF. Supplemented by reference TRBV11-2 and TRBJ1-1, the full variable domain reads EAGVAQSPRYKIIEKRQSVAFWCNPISGHATLYWYQQILGQGPKLLIQFQNNGVVDDSQLPKDRFSAERLKGVDSTLKIQPAKLEDSAVYLCASSPRGQGDIQRREAFFGQGTRLTVV.